The rows below give T cell receptor beta chains drawn from one sample of a study of early T cells in non-severe SARS-CoV-2 infection. Each CDR3 protein gets one entry after TCRdb re-called the 5' RACE reads with MiXCR. Among fewer than 70,000 distinct CDR3 sequences listed, roughly 12% were seen once. The sample consisted of whole blood. The origin of the receptors is an adult who was a healthcare worker with PCR-confirmed SARS-CoV-2 infection or an uninfected control (not recorded which). CDR3s include the opening cysteine and the closing phenylalanine or tryptophan. Fields, in order: J gene, clone size, D gene, V gene, CDR3 DNA, CDR3 protein. The D gene is left open where the match is weak. Not all rows give a size; the values are once, few, many and, for expanded clones, a class.

j_call: TRBJ2-1
clone_size: -
d_call: -
v_call: TRBV6-2/TRBV6-3
cdr3_nt: TGTGCCAGCAGTTACTCGATACCACCGGTGCAGTTCTTC
cdr3_aa: CASSYSIPPVQFF

j_call: TRBJ1-2
clone_size: few
d_call: -
v_call: TRBV3-1
cdr3_nt: TGTGCCAGCAGCCAAGGAAAAAATACAGGGCACTATGGCTACACCTTC
cdr3_aa: CASSQGKNTGHYGYTF

j_call: TRBJ2-2
clone_size: few
d_call: TRBD2
v_call: TRBV29-1
cdr3_nt: TGCAGCGTTGCAGCGGGAGCGGGGACCGGGGAGCTGTTTTTT
cdr3_aa: CSVAAGAGTGELFF

j_call: TRBJ2-1
clone_size: many
d_call: TRBD2
v_call: TRBV5-1
cdr3_nt: TGCGCCAGCAGCTGGACAGCGGGGGCCTACAATGAGCAGTTCTTC
cdr3_aa: CASSWTAGAYNEQFF

j_call: TRBJ1-2
clone_size: many
d_call: -
v_call: TRBV12-3/TRBV12-4
cdr3_nt: TGTGCCAGCAGTTTCGGACAGAAGTCCAATGGCTACACCTTC
cdr3_aa: CASSFGQKSNGYTF

j_call: TRBJ1-6
clone_size: few
d_call: -
v_call: TRBV30
cdr3_nt: TGTGCCATGCTCTGGGGTATAGGGGTAAATTCACCCCTCCACTTT
cdr3_aa: CAMLWGIGVNSPLHF

j_call: TRBJ2-1
clone_size: -
d_call: -
v_call: TRBV28
cdr3_nt: TGTGCCAGCAGTTCACCAGTCCTTGAGCAGTTCTTC
cdr3_aa: CASSSPVLEQFF

j_call: TRBJ1-6
clone_size: many
d_call: -
v_call: TRBV11-2
cdr3_nt: TGTGCCAGCAGCCGTCTTTCCCAGATCGTCGGTTCACCCCTCCACTTT
cdr3_aa: CASSRLSQIVGSPLHF

j_call: TRBJ2-1
clone_size: -
d_call: TRBD1
v_call: TRBV5-1
cdr3_nt: TGCGCCAGCAGCCCGTACCGGGACAGTGGGCACAATGAGCAGTTCTTC
cdr3_aa: CASSPYRDSGHNEQFF

j_call: TRBJ2-7
clone_size: once
d_call: -
v_call: TRBV30
cdr3_nt: TGTGCCTGGAGTGATCTAAACCCCCACGAGCAGTACTTC
cdr3_aa: CAWSDLNPHEQYF

j_call: TRBJ2-2
clone_size: many
d_call: TRBD1
v_call: TRBV24-1
cdr3_nt: TGTGCCACCAGTGATCCCCAGGGGGAGCCCGGGGAGCTGTTTTTT
cdr3_aa: CATSDPQGEPGELFF

j_call: TRBJ2-1
clone_size: many
d_call: TRBD2
v_call: TRBV18
cdr3_nt: TGTGCCAGCTCACCGGTTTCTAGCGGGTACAATGAGCAGTTCTTC
cdr3_aa: CASSPVSSGYNEQFF

j_call: TRBJ2-7
clone_size: -
d_call: -
v_call: TRBV20-1
cdr3_nt: TGCAGTGCCCCGGACAGAGCAAGCTCCTACGAGCAGTACTTC
cdr3_aa: CSAPDRASSYEQYF

j_call: TRBJ1-5
clone_size: few
d_call: TRBD1
v_call: TRBV2
cdr3_nt: TGTGCCAGCAGTAAACAGGGGAATCAGCCCCAGCATTTT
cdr3_aa: CASSKQGNQPQHF

j_call: TRBJ1-4
clone_size: -
d_call: TRBD1
v_call: TRBV4-1
cdr3_nt: TGCGCCAGCAGCCATGGAGGGACAGGGGGTATAGCGGCGGTGGATGAAAAACTGTTTTTT
cdr3_aa: CASSHGGTGGIAAVDEKLFF

j_call: TRBJ2-1
clone_size: few
d_call: TRBD1
v_call: TRBV29-1
cdr3_nt: TGCAGCGGGGGACAGACGAATGAGCAGTTCTTC
cdr3_aa: CSGGQTNEQFF

j_call: TRBJ2-1
clone_size: -
d_call: TRBD2
v_call: TRBV19
cdr3_nt: TGTGCCAGTAGTATACCGGGACTAGCATGGGAGCAGTTCTTC
cdr3_aa: CASSIPGLAWEQFF

j_call: TRBJ1-2
clone_size: -
d_call: TRBD1
v_call: TRBV7-2
cdr3_nt: TGTGCCAGCAGCTTATCCGCAGGGGGCTATGGCTACACCTTC
cdr3_aa: CASSLSAGGYGYTF

j_call: TRBJ1-1
clone_size: many
d_call: -
v_call: TRBV7-9
cdr3_nt: TGTGCCAGCTCGGGGGACCCCGACACTGAAGCTTTCTTT
cdr3_aa: CASSGDPDTEAFF

j_call: TRBJ2-7
clone_size: many
d_call: -
v_call: TRBV21-1
cdr3_nt: TGTGCCAGCAGCAAAGCGACTGCCCCTCTGGATTACTACGAGCAGTACTTC
cdr3_aa: CASSKATAPLDYYEQYF

j_call: TRBJ2-7
clone_size: few
d_call: -
v_call: TRBV30
cdr3_nt: TGTGCCTGGAGTTCACCTGGGGTGCAGTACTTC
cdr3_aa: CAWSSPGVQYF

j_call: TRBJ1-1
clone_size: few
d_call: -
v_call: TRBV2
cdr3_nt: TGTGCCAGCAGTGAACCCGGGGCTGAAGCTTTCTTT
cdr3_aa: CASSEPGAEAFF

j_call: TRBJ2-5
clone_size: -
d_call: -
v_call: TRBV7-2
cdr3_nt: TGTGCCAGCAGTAACAGCTTCGGCAAGACCCAGTACTTC
cdr3_aa: CASSNSFGKTQYF

j_call: TRBJ1-1
clone_size: many
d_call: -
v_call: TRBV10-3
cdr3_nt: TGTGCCATCAAGGGTGGCCTGGACACTGAAGCTTTCTTT
cdr3_aa: CAIKGGLDTEAFF

j_call: TRBJ1-1
clone_size: few
d_call: -
v_call: TRBV7-2
cdr3_nt: TGTGCCAGCAGCTCCCGCCGGGGCCCGGTGAACACTGAAGCTTTCTTT
cdr3_aa: CASSSRRGPVNTEAFF

j_call: TRBJ2-1
clone_size: many
d_call: -
v_call: TRBV13
cdr3_nt: TGTGCCAGCAGCTTATGGGGTTCCTACAATGAGCAGTTCTTC
cdr3_aa: CASSLWGSYNEQFF

j_call: TRBJ2-3
clone_size: -
d_call: TRBD2
v_call: TRBV12-3/TRBV12-4
cdr3_nt: TGTGCCGGCGGGAGGGGGACAGATACGCAGTATTTT
cdr3_aa: CAGGRGTDTQYF

j_call: TRBJ2-2
clone_size: -
d_call: TRBD2
v_call: TRBV5-6
cdr3_nt: TGTGCCAGCAGCTTGGCCGAACGGGAGGGCCGAACCGGGGAGCTGTTTTTT
cdr3_aa: CASSLAEREGRTGELFF

j_call: TRBJ2-7
clone_size: many
d_call: TRBD1
v_call: TRBV20-1
cdr3_nt: TGCAGTGCTCGGACAGGGAGCTCCTACGAGCAGTACTTC
cdr3_aa: CSARTGSSYEQYF

j_call: TRBJ2-3
clone_size: -
d_call: TRBD2
v_call: TRBV30
cdr3_nt: TGTGCCTGGAGTGTTAGGATAGCGGGCCATAGAGATACGCAGTATTTT
cdr3_aa: CAWSVRIAGHRDTQYF

j_call: TRBJ1-2
clone_size: -
d_call: -
v_call: TRBV28
cdr3_nt: TGTGCCAGCAGGGCACAAGGTTGGAACTATGGCTACACCTTC
cdr3_aa: CASRAQGWNYGYTF

j_call: TRBJ1-2
clone_size: -
d_call: -
v_call: TRBV12-3/TRBV12-4
cdr3_nt: TGTGCCAGCAGTCCTAGCGGGGCCCGGGGATCCTATGGCTACACCTTC
cdr3_aa: CASSPSGARGSYGYTF

j_call: TRBJ2-2
clone_size: many
d_call: -
v_call: TRBV11-2
cdr3_nt: TGTGCCAGCAGCTTATCGGATGGGGAGCTGTTTTTT
cdr3_aa: CASSLSDGELFF

j_call: TRBJ2-5
clone_size: many
d_call: TRBD1
v_call: TRBV28
cdr3_nt: TGTGCCAGCAGTCCACAGGGGGATCAAGAGACCCAGTACTTC
cdr3_aa: CASSPQGDQETQYF

j_call: TRBJ2-4
clone_size: few
d_call: TRBD1
v_call: TRBV11-1
cdr3_nt: TGTGCCAGCGCATCAGGGGGAGCCAAAAACATTCAGTACTTC
cdr3_aa: CASASGGAKNIQYF

j_call: TRBJ2-3
clone_size: many
d_call: -
v_call: TRBV29-1
cdr3_nt: TGCAGCGTTCGATCGGGAGTCGCCGGAGATACGCAGTATTTT
cdr3_aa: CSVRSGVAGDTQYF

j_call: TRBJ1-1
clone_size: many
d_call: -
v_call: TRBV5-4
cdr3_nt: TGTGCCAGCAGCTTGGAGACGGGGAGCACTGAAGCTTTCTTT
cdr3_aa: CASSLETGSTEAFF

j_call: TRBJ1-1
clone_size: -
d_call: TRBD1
v_call: TRBV7-3
cdr3_nt: TGTGCCAGCGGGACAGGGGCAAACACTGAAGCTTTCTTT
cdr3_aa: CASGTGANTEAFF

j_call: TRBJ1-1
clone_size: -
d_call: -
v_call: TRBV5-1
cdr3_nt: TGCGCCAGCAGAACGGACGGTTACACTGAAGCTTTCTTT
cdr3_aa: CASRTDGYTEAFF

j_call: TRBJ2-7
clone_size: -
d_call: -
v_call: TRBV20-1
cdr3_nt: TGCAGTGGAGGGGACCACGAGCAGTACTTC
cdr3_aa: CSGGDHEQYF

j_call: TRBJ1-2
clone_size: many
d_call: -
v_call: TRBV19
cdr3_nt: TGTGCCACCGTAACACAGGGAATTGGCTACACCTTC
cdr3_aa: CATVTQGIGYTF

j_call: TRBJ1-6
clone_size: many
d_call: TRBD1
v_call: TRBV14
cdr3_nt: TGTGCCAGCAGCCAAGAAAAAGGGGGCGGCAGGGGTAATTCACCCCTCCACTTT
cdr3_aa: CASSQEKGGGRGNSPLHF

j_call: TRBJ2-2
clone_size: -
d_call: -
v_call: TRBV24-1
cdr3_nt: TGTGCCACCAGTGCGGTCGGGGAGCTGTTTTTT
cdr3_aa: CATSAVGELFF

j_call: TRBJ2-3
clone_size: many
d_call: TRBD2
v_call: TRBV27
cdr3_nt: TGTGCCAGCAGTTTACTAGCGGGAGGTGCCACAGATACGCAGTATTTT
cdr3_aa: CASSLLAGGATDTQYF

j_call: TRBJ2-1
clone_size: many
d_call: TRBD1
v_call: TRBV10-2
cdr3_nt: TGCGCCAGCAGTCCAGACGCGGACAGGGGTTCTAACAATGAGCAGTTCTTC
cdr3_aa: CASSPDADRGSNNEQFF

j_call: TRBJ1-4
clone_size: many
d_call: -
v_call: TRBV3-1
cdr3_nt: TGTGCCAGCAGCCAGGGAGTGGGTAGAGGGATTAATGAAAAACTGTTTTTT
cdr3_aa: CASSQGVGRGINEKLFF

j_call: TRBJ2-1
clone_size: -
d_call: -
v_call: TRBV7-2
cdr3_nt: TGTGCCAGCAGCCGTCCTGCCACGGGGAATGAGCAGTTCTTC
cdr3_aa: CASSRPATGNEQFF

j_call: TRBJ2-5
clone_size: -
d_call: -
v_call: TRBV29-1
cdr3_nt: TGCAGCGTTGGGCCAGCCCAAGAGACCCAGTACTTC
cdr3_aa: CSVGPAQETQYF

j_call: TRBJ2-7
clone_size: -
d_call: TRBD2
v_call: TRBV9
cdr3_nt: TGTGCCAGCAGCGTAGGCCAGCGGGGGGTCAACGAGCAGTACTTC
cdr3_aa: CASSVGQRGVNEQYF

j_call: TRBJ2-7
clone_size: many
d_call: -
v_call: TRBV6-5
cdr3_nt: TGTGCCAGCAGTTCTCTCGGCGGGCGGATAAGCTCCTACGAGCAGTACTTC
cdr3_aa: CASSSLGGRISSYEQYF

j_call: TRBJ2-7
clone_size: many
d_call: -
v_call: TRBV20-1
cdr3_nt: TGCAGTGCTAGAGGCGCCTTAAAATACGAGCAGTACTTC
cdr3_aa: CSARGALKYEQYF

j_call: TRBJ1-5
clone_size: many
d_call: -
v_call: TRBV7-9
cdr3_nt: TGTGCCAGCAGCTTAGTCGCGATTGGGAAATCCGAGCGAAATCAGCCCCAGCATTTT
cdr3_aa: CASSLVAIGKSERNQPQHF

j_call: TRBJ2-1
clone_size: few
d_call: TRBD2
v_call: TRBV7-2
cdr3_nt: TGTGCCAGCAGCATGGGACTAGCTAATGAGCAGTTCTTC
cdr3_aa: CASSMGLANEQFF

j_call: TRBJ1-1
clone_size: many
d_call: TRBD1
v_call: TRBV28
cdr3_nt: TGTGCCAGCAGTTCACGCCCGGACAGGGAGGTGGGGAACACTGAAGCTTTCTTT
cdr3_aa: CASSSRPDREVGNTEAFF

j_call: TRBJ1-1
clone_size: -
d_call: TRBD1
v_call: TRBV11-2
cdr3_nt: TGTGCCAGCAGCTTAGCAGGGGGGAACACTGAAGCTTTCTTT
cdr3_aa: CASSLAGGNTEAFF

j_call: TRBJ2-2
clone_size: many
d_call: -
v_call: TRBV5-1
cdr3_nt: TGCGCCAGCAGCTTGGAGACCCCAGCGGCCGGGGAGCTGTTTTTT
cdr3_aa: CASSLETPAAGELFF

j_call: TRBJ2-3
clone_size: few
d_call: -
v_call: TRBV7-3
cdr3_nt: TGTGCCAGCAGCTTAGAGGGCGTGATGGATACGCAGTATTTT
cdr3_aa: CASSLEGVMDTQYF

j_call: TRBJ2-5
clone_size: many
d_call: -
v_call: TRBV29-1
cdr3_nt: TGCAGCGTTGGGCAGGCCGGGCAAGGGACCCAGTACTTC
cdr3_aa: CSVGQAGQGTQYF

j_call: TRBJ2-1
clone_size: -
d_call: -
v_call: TRBV3-1
cdr3_nt: TGTGCCAGCAGCCAAGAAGGCCCCCGGAAGCGGGCGACCTACAATGAGCAGTTCTTC
cdr3_aa: CASSQEGPRKRATYNEQFF